The clone carrying this T cell receptor beta chain was counted between two and nine times. The antigen remains undetermined. TCRdb called the RT-PCR reads again in MiXCR, with one record for every CDR3 protein. The data hold 500,000 or so distinct CDR3 sequences, with 16% observed a single time. After removal of 6 bases from V and 5 bases from J, the junction contained 8 bases not matched to a gene. This CDR3 spans 15 amino acids. Per germline, CDR1 MNHNS and CDR2 SASEGT. The data derive from a study of response to subunit inactivated influenza vaccine. Study-level results: The authors offered the suggestion that each seasonal influenza vaccination recruits few new T cells.

The sequences come from CD4+ T cells sorted from PBMCs, collected roughly 24 months after vaccination. This receptor was identified in a man between 50 and 75 years old who received an inactivated influenza vaccine. The rearrangement joins TRBV6-1 to TRBJ1-5; 9 bases map to TRBD1. The CDR3 region has the DNA TGTGCCAGCAGCCTCAACAGGGGGCTTGATCAGCCCCAGCATTTT. It translates to CASSLNRGLDQPQHF.